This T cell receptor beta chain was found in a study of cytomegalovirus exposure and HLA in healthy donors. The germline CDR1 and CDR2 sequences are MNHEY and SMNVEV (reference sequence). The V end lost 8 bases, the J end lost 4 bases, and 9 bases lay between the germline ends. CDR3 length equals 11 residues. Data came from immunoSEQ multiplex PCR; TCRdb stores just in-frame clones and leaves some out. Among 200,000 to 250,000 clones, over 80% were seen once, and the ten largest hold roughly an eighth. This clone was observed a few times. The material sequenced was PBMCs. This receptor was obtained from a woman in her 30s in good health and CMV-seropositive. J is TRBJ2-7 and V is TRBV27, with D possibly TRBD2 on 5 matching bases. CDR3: CASGGAYEQYF. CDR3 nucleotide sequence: TGTGCCAGCGGAGGAGCGTACGAGCAGTACTTC.